This T cell receptor (beta chain) emerged from a study of immune evolution from preneoplasia to lung adenocarcinoma. Study outcomes and limitations: Later-stage lesions appeared to have more T cells, more diversity, less clonality. Top clone frequencies peaked in normal lung, apparently declining through invasive adenocarcinoma.

Each case's diagnosis was confirmed by two pathologists on H&E. Clones were sequenced by immunoSEQ multiplex PCR, and TCRdb holds only the in-frame ones, with some missing. The sample consists of more than 3,500 clones, around four fifths of them appearing once. CDR3 length equals 16 residues. Per germline, CDR1 SEHNR and CDR2 FQNEAQ (reference sequence). Trimming stripped 5 bases from V and 5 bases from J, with 18 bases between. Comments on this clone: The target antigen is unknown.

This TCR came from a person aged 70 to 80 with lung adenocarcinoma. The rearrangement uses TRBV7-9 and TRBJ2-2; a weak D match, TRBD2 (5 bases). The material sequenced was FFPE adjacent normal lung tissue. CDR3 bases: TGTGCCAGCAGCCAACAACGGGGAGTTACGACCGGGGAGCTGTTTTTT. It yields the protein CASSQQRGVTTGELFF.